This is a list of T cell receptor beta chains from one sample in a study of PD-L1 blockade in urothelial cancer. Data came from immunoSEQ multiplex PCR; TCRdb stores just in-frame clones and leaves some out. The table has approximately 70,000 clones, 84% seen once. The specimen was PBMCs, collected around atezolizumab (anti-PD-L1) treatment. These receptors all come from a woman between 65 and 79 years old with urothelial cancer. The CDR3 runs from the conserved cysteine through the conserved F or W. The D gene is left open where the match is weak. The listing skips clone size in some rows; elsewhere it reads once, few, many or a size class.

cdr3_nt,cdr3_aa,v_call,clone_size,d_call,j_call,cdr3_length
TGCGCCAGCACTCCACGGGACAGGGCCTACGAGCAGTACTTC,CASTPRDRAYEQYF,TRBV5-1,-,TRBD1,TRBJ2-7,14
TGTGCCAGCAGTTCCCCGTTTAGCGGGGGCTCCTACGAGCAGTACTTC,CASSSPFSGGSYEQYF,TRBV6-6,-,TRBD2,TRBJ2-7,16
TGCAGCGCCCTAGGGGGCACTGAAGCTTTCTTT,CSALGGTEAFF,TRBV29-1,-,-,TRBJ1-1,11
TGTGCCAGCAGCCTTATGGGGGGGACTGAAGCTTTCTTT,CASSLMGGTEAFF,TRBV11-3,-,-,TRBJ1-1,13
TGTGCCAGCAGCCGGGGGGGACAGGGGTTGTACATTCAGTACTTC,CASSRGGQGLYIQYF,TRBV7-2,-,TRBD1,TRBJ2-4,15
TGTGCCAGCAGTGTGGGACAGGATAATGAAAAACTGTTTTTT,CASSVGQDNEKLFF,TRBV6-1,-,TRBD1,TRBJ1-4,14
TGTGCCAGCAGGGAGGGAGACGCTTTCTTT,CASREGDAFF,TRBV6-1,-,-,TRBJ1-1,10
TGTGCCAGCAGCTTCCCGGGACAGGGGGGCAACGAGCAGTACTTC,CASSFPGQGGNEQYF,TRBV7-9,-,TRBD1,TRBJ2-7,15
TGCAGCGTCCAAGCGGACTCCTACAATGAGCAGTTCTTC,CSVQADSYNEQFF,TRBV29-1,-,-,TRBJ2-1,13
TGTGCCAGCAACCCCGGGACAGGGGTATTCCAAGAGGCCCAGTACTTC,CASNPGTGVFQEAQYF,TRBV27,-,TRBD1,TRBJ2-5,16
TGTGCCACCGTTACAGGGTCGGGAGGCCAAGAGACCCAGTACTTC,CATVTGSGGQETQYF,TRBV2,-,-,TRBJ2-5,15
TGTGCCTGGAGGGGACAGGCGTACACTGAAGCTTTCTTT,CAWRGQAYTEAFF,TRBV30,once,TRBD1,TRBJ1-1,13
TGTGCCAGTAGTATCCGGACACCTACTCCTAACTATGGCTACACCTTC,CASSIRTPTPNYGYTF,TRBV19,-,-,TRBJ1-2,16
TGTGCCAGCAGCCCTGGACAGGGGGCTGATGGCTACACCTTC,CASSPGQGADGYTF,TRBV7-6,few,TRBD1,TRBJ1-2,14
TGCGCCAGCACCCTGACTAGCGGGGGGCCTAACCGTTACAATGAGCAGTTCTTC,CASTLTSGGPNRYNEQFF,TRBV5-1,-,TRBD2,TRBJ2-1,18
TGTGCCAGCAGTTGGGACAGGGTCCAAGAGACCCAGTACTTC,CASSWDRVQETQYF,TRBV2,-,TRBD1,TRBJ2-5,14
TGCGCCAGCAGCCAAGATCGTCAGCGGGAGGAGGGCAAAAACATTCAGTACTTC,CASSQDRQREEGKNIQYF,TRBV4-1,few,TRBD2,TRBJ2-4,18
TGTGCCAGCGGAAGACTAGCGGGGGGGCCGGGGGAGACCCAGTACTTC,CASGRLAGGPGETQYF,TRBV27,once,TRBD2,TRBJ2-5,16
TGCGCCAGCAGCTCTTCCTACGAGCAGTACTTC,CASSSSYEQYF,TRBV5-1,-,-,TRBJ2-7,11
TGTGCCAGCAGTTTAACAGTTCCCTCTGGGGCCAACGTCCTGACTTTC,CASSLTVPSGANVLTF,TRBV27,few,-,TRBJ2-6,16
TGCGCCAGCAGCCAAGATCGTGGGACAGGGCCCGACCAAGAGACCCAGTACTTC,CASSQDRGTGPDQETQYF,TRBV4-1,-,TRBD1,TRBJ2-5,18
TGTGCCAGCAGCTTAGCTCAGGGCTGGAATCAGCCCCAGCATTTT,CASSLAQGWNQPQHF,TRBV7-2,-,-,TRBJ1-5,15
TGTGCCAGCAGCTTAGGATGGGACAGCAATGAGCAGTTCTTC,CASSLGWDSNEQFF,TRBV13,once,TRBD1,TRBJ2-1,14
TGTGCCAGCAGTTCGACCGGGTCCAAACGGAATGAGCAGTTCTTC,CASSSTGSKRNEQFF,TRBV7-8,once,-,TRBJ2-1,15
TGTGCCAGCAGCTTAGCGGGGGGGTTTACAGATACGCAGTATTTT,CASSLAGGFTDTQYF,TRBV7-2,-,TRBD2,TRBJ2-3,15
TGTGCCAGCAGAGCGACAGGGGTACTTGTCTATGGCTACACCTTC,CASRATGVLVYGYTF,TRBV27,-,TRBD1,TRBJ1-2,15
TGTGCCAGCACTCCGCGTGGGGGGGGCACTGAAGCTTTCTTT,CASTPRGGGTEAFF,TRBV5-4,-,-,TRBJ1-1,14
TGTGCCTGGAGTGTAGGGACAGGGGGCGGTGGCACTGAAGCTTTCTTT,CAWSVGTGGGGTEAFF,TRBV30,few,TRBD1,TRBJ1-1,16
TGTGCCAGCAGCTCCCCGGGACTAGCGGCTTACGTTGGTGACGGGGAGCTGTTTTTT,CASSSPGLAAYVGDGELFF,TRBV7-2,once,TRBD2,TRBJ2-2,19
TGTGCCAGTAGTATAACAGGGGGAGTCTTCGAGCAGTACTTC,CASSITGGVFEQYF,TRBV19,-,TRBD1,TRBJ2-7,14
TGTGCCAGCAGCTTAGATCCAGGGATCCGCCAGCCCCAGCATTTT,CASSLDPGIRQPQHF,TRBV7-2,-,-,TRBJ1-5,15
TGTGCCAGCACTAGACGACAGAGCACGGGTGATACGCAGTATTTT,CASTRRQSTGDTQYF,TRBV27,-,-,TRBJ2-3,15
TGTGCCAGCAGCCCCTCCGCTAGCGGGGGCACCTACGAGCAGTACTTC,CASSPSASGGTYEQYF,TRBV4-2,-,TRBD2,TRBJ2-7,16
TGTGCCATCAGCGAGGGACAGGACACAGATACGCAGTATTTT,CAISEGQDTDTQYF,TRBV10-3,few,TRBD1,TRBJ2-3,14
TGTGCCAGCAGCTTAGGTGTCGGCAGGGGGCGATACGAGCAGTACTTC,CASSLGVGRGRYEQYF,TRBV11-1,-,TRBD1,TRBJ2-7,16
TGTGCCAGTAGTCCCCGAGGAGCGGGAGAGTACAATGAGCAGTTCTTC,CASSPRGAGEYNEQFF,TRBV19,-,TRBD2,TRBJ2-1,16
TGTGCCAGCAGCCTAAGGACTGGCTACAATGAGCAGTTCTTC,CASSLRTGYNEQFF,TRBV7-3,once,-,TRBJ2-1,14
TGTGCCAGCAACCTCCAGGGGGCTGGAAACACCATATATTTT,CASNLQGAGNTIYF,TRBV6-1,-,TRBD1,TRBJ1-3,14
TGCGCCAGCAGCTTACCGGGGATCTGGCAGTTCTTC,CASSLPGIWQFF,TRBV5-1,-,-,TRBJ2-1,12
TGCGCCAGCAGCTTGAACGGGGACTTCACCGGGGAGCTGTTTTTT,CASSLNGDFTGELFF,TRBV5-1,-,-,TRBJ2-2,15